Reported below is one TCR beta chain. This clonotype was recorded many times. The clone's antigen remains unknown. No base quality information exists; no much larger clone differs at one position. The CDR3 goes from the cysteine to the phenylalanine over 15 residues. Of all the DNA, just the CDR3 is kept, 45 bases in frame from base 1. For CDR1 and CDR2, the germline V gene lists MNHEY and SVGAGI. The junction carries 9 bases between V and J, which are trimmed by 0 bases and 4 bases respectively. The source of the sample is a study of T cells in Graves' hyperthyroidism and ophthalmopathy (dated by TCRdb to about 2019). About the full investigation: Peripheral blood was sampled at the time of initial diagnosis, prior to any treatment. Once sampling was done, hyperthyroidism patients were given methimazole at a starting dose of 30 mg daily, whereas ophthalmopathy patients were given high-dose intravenous methylprednisolone. A discovery cohort of about a hundred patients, roughly 45 with Graves' ophthalmopathy and about 60 with stable Graves' hyperthyroidism, was used to find distinguishing TCR V-J signatures. According to the paper, TCR Vbeta CDR3 sequencing was carried out on approximately 140 peripheral blood samples, which came from 40 to 45 ophthalmopathy, around 74 hyperthyroidism and roughly 17 progressor patients. An independent validation cohort of around 19 hyperthyroidism patients and over 15 patients who later progressed to ophthalmopathy tested prospective prediction of ophthalmopathy. For training and testing, the approximately 92 patients in the discovery cohort were randomly divided in a 7:3 ratio. In roughly six Graves' hyperthyroidism patients, the study also compared T-cell repertoires from thyroid tissue with T-cell repertoires from blood. Summary of the overall study and its limitations: A model built on a 13 V-J signature distinguished ophthalmopathy from stable hyperthyroidism, reaching 85% to 90% sensitivity and around 82% specificity in cross-validation and 80%/75% in testing. No statistical method was used to fix the sample size in advance, and group allocation was not hidden from the investigators. Most expanded thyroid clonotypes (frequency above 0.001) were also found in blood, which suggests that blood repertoires may mirror thyroid immune responses. During validation, the model predicted progression to ophthalmopathy a median of about 6.3 months ahead of onset, with almost 71% sensitivity and roughly 75% specificity.

Amplification of TCR beta CDR3 regions was carried out from RNA transcripts. The first round of RT-PCR for the TCR CDR3 was performed with the HTBI primer set and the Qiagen OneStep RT-PCR kit. Libraries were constructed in a second round of multiplex PCR, after which size selection and purification were performed. Sequencing of the libraries was done on an Illumina HiSeq2000 using paired-end 100 bp reads. From the authors' description of their analysis: SOAPnuke was used to process the raw data, with reads discarded if the reads contained adapters or uncalled bases, had a mean Phred below 15, or lacked an exact constant-primer or identifier match. COPE v1.2.5 was used to merge high-quality paired reads, and clonotypes were defined as unique nucleotide sequences. MiTCR v1.1 was used to align clonotypes to the IMGT TRBV, TRBD and TRBJ reference segments. The analysis included only V-J combinations with a frequency above 0.0001, which together covered approximately 99% of the repertoires. The TCS score was defined as the ratio of F50 (clonal expansion) to E x V (chaos), calculated using BLOSUM62-based TCRdist between CDR3 peptides within each V-J. Welch's t-statistics and random forest reduced some 510 V-J features to 10 to 15, which were used in a naive Bayes classifier (R e1071). The Morisita-Horn index was used to measure how similar the thyroid and blood repertoires were. TCRdb trimmed the raw reads at Q25, called clones with MiXCR and kept productive beta chains. Every distinct CDR3 protein forms one entry, paired with its most common genes and DNA. The V and J calls shown here were made by TCRdb, not taken from the authors' results. This sample lists more than 500,000 distinct CDR3 sequences; around 15% were detected once. The ten largest clonotypes hold roughly 4.5% of the sample.

Moderately to severely active disease, a Clinical Activity Score of at least 3, a NOSPECS grade of at least 4, and a duration under 3 months were present in ophthalmopathy patients. Exclusion was applied to patients with uncontrolled infections, other autoimmune diseases, pregnancy or lactation. Clinical symptoms, serum thyroxine and TRAb, thyroid ultrasound, and orbital computed tomography formed the basis for the diagnoses. PBMCs were isolated from roughly 10 ml of fresh peripheral blood by Ficoll-Paque density gradient centrifugation. Total RNA was extracted with Trizol reagent, and quality was checked on an Agilent 2100 Bioanalyzer.

What was sequenced was blood. This TCR derives from a woman in her thirties or forties with Graves' ophthalmopathy. This sequence uses TRBV6-5 and TRBJ2-2, with no confidently assigned D gene. The DNA sequence is TGTGCCAGCAGTTACTCGGGTCGGAGCACCGGGGAGCTGTTTTTT. Its product reads: CASSYSGRSTGELFF.